The 24 T cell receptor beta chains reported below all come from one sample, sequenced in a study of blood T cell repertoires in COVID-19. Some clones are missing from TCRdb's copy, which holds only in-frame ones; the method was immunoSEQ multiplex PCR. The sample includes about 180,000 clones, approximately 85% seen only once; the top ten take approximately 9%. The material sequenced was PBMCs or T cells enriched from blood (not recorded which). The receptors stem from a woman younger than 35 who had recovered from COVID-19.

The chain recombines TRBV30 with TRBJ1-6, with unresolved D. The V gene's germline CDR1 is GTSNPN and CDR2 SVGIG (reference sequence). Trimming cost V 3 bases and J 9 bases, with 15 bases left between them. There are 14 residues in the CDR3. CDR3 bases: TGTGCCTGGAGCTTGGACGGAGGGCCTTCACCCCTCCACTTT. This encodes CAWSLDGGPSPLHF.

This chain uses TRBV29-1 with TRBJ2-3, with 7 bases that match TRBD2. V lost 7 bases, J lost 0 bases, and 1 base stayed unmatched. Germline lookup yields CDR1 SQVTM and CDR2 ANQGSEA. The CDR3 is 12 amino acids. Written as DNA, the CDR3 is TGCAGCGGTAGCGGGAGCACAGATACGCAGTATTTT. As protein: CSGSGSTDTQYF.

J is TRBJ2-1 and V is TRBV4-1; the D gene is possibly TRBD1 (6 bases). The germline V gene encodes CDR1 MGHRA and CDR2 YSYEKL. Trimming left V 3 bases short and J 9 bases short, with 9 bases between. This CDR3 is 12 amino acids long. The CDR3 is CASSHGTLEQFF. CDR3 nucleotides: TGCGCCAGCAGCCATGGGACACTTGAGCAGTTCTTC.

This clone has just one count. This rearrangement joins TRBV4-2 to TRBJ2-1; 14 positions match TRBD2. The CDR3 length is 17 residues. V gave up 0 bases and J gave up 8 bases; unmatched junction bases: 6. The V gene's germline CDR1 is LGHNA and CDR2 YNFKEQ. As DNA, the CDR3 is TGTGCCAGCAGCCAAGATGGGACTAGCGGGAGATTGGATGAGCAGTTCTTC. Translating it yields CASSQDGTSGRLDEQFF.

The chain recombines TRBV11-3 with TRBJ1-5; 7 bases agree with TRBD1. This CDR3 is built from 20 residues. Germline V gene sequence: CDR1 SGHNT, CDR2 YENEEA. With V trimmed by 6 bases and J by 0 bases, 20 bases remained unmatched. The DNA for the CDR3 is TGTGCCAGCAGTTGGTCAAGGGACAGACCAAACTTCTATAGCAATCAGCCCCAGCATTTT. It yields the protein CASSWSRDRPNFYSNQPQHF.

The chain combines TRBV2 with TRBJ1-2; possibly TRBD1 for D (6 bases). Trimming removed 3 bases at V and 4 bases at J, with 12 bases between. CDR3 length: 14 amino acids. Germline lookup yields CDR1 SNHLY and CDR2 FYNNEI. In DNA, the CDR3 is TGTGCCAGCAGTGACGCGGACAGATTCTATGGCTACACCTTC. Protein sequence: CASSDADRFYGYTF.

The rearrangement links TRBV5-4 to TRBJ2-2; 9 positions match TRBD2. The V and J ends lost 7 bases and 4 bases, in that order; junction bases with no gene match: 5. Germline V gene data show CDR1 as SGHNT and CDR2 as YYREEE (reference sequence). This CDR3 has 14 residues. The CDR3 DNA is TGTGCCAGCGCCTCAGCGGGGGGCACCGGGGAGCTGTTTTTT. Its protein product is CASASAGGTGELFF.

The chain uses TRBV2 and TRBJ1-2; TRBD1 aligns across 7 bases. The V and J ends lost 4 bases and 7 bases, in that order; junction bases with no gene match: 9. CDR3 length equals 14 residues. The V gene's germline CDR1 is SNHLY and CDR2 FYNNEI. CDR3 bases: TGTGCCAGCAGTGGCGAGGGGGCCGCGGTTGGCTACACCTTC. Protein product: CASSGEGAAVGYTF.

The chain links TRBV6-5 to TRBJ1-2; possible D gene TRBD1, 6 bases. V was clipped by 6 bases and J by 5 bases, with 13 bases between them. Germline lookup yields CDR1 MNHEY and CDR2 SVGAGI. The length of the CDR3 is 13 residues. The CDR3 DNA follows: TGTGCCAGCAGGACAGGACCGGCTTATGGCTACACCTTC. This codes for CASRTGPAYGYTF.

This clone came up many times. The chain couples TRBV10-1 to TRBJ1-5; TRBD1 matches 8 bases. The CDR3 is 19 amino acids. Germline CDR1 WNHNN, CDR2 SYGVQD (reference sequence). The V segment lost 7 bases and the J segment 3 bases; nucleotides outside the gene matches: 20. The CDR3 DNA is TGCGCCAGCAATTTACCTCATGGACAGGGTTGGGAGGACAATCAGCCCCAGCATTTT. This gives the protein CASNLPHGQGWEDNQPQHF.

The gene calls are TRBV10-1 and TRBJ1-6; 10 bases agree with TRBD1. The CDR3 runs 14 residues. Unmatched junction bases numbered 4, after V lost 6 bases and J lost 8 bases. Germline CDR1 and CDR2: WNHNN and SYGVQD (reference sequence). The CDR3 here is CASSADRGYSPLHF. The CDR3 DNA follows: TGCGCCAGCAGCGCGGACAGGGGGTATTCACCCCTCCACTTT.

The CDR3 DNA reads as TGTGCCAGCAGCACCCGACTAGCGGGAGAATTCACAGATACGCAGTATTTT. Translated, it gives CASSTRLAGEFTDTQYF. The chain has TRBV9 and TRBJ2-3; TRBD2 matches at 12 bases. Trimming at V came to 4 bases and at J to 2 bases, leaving 8 bases not matched to a gene. This CDR3 is built from 17 residues. Germline V gene data show CDR1 as SGDLS and CDR2 as YYNGEE.

J is TRBJ1-2 and V is TRBV2; TRBD1 is a possible D gene (6 bases). This CDR3 contains 14 residues. With 8 bases removed from V and 5 bases from J, the gap between germline ends came to 18 bases. Germline-derived CDR1 and CDR2 are SNHLY and FYNNEI. The CDR3: CASLERGSDYGYTF. CDR3 nucleotides: TGTGCCAGCTTAGAAAGGGGGTCGGATTATGGCTACACCTTC.

The chain's CDR3 is CASSFSGIYGYTF. CDR3 DNA sequence: TGTGCCAGCAGCTTCTCAGGAATCTATGGCTACACCTTC. The chain joins TRBV11-2 to TRBJ1-2; D is unresolved. Trimming took off 3 bases at V and 4 bases at J, with 9 bases between the two ends. The CDR3 contains 13 residues. Per the germline V gene, CDR1 is SGHAT and CDR2 is FQNNGV.

The J gene is TRBJ1-1, the V gene TRBV29-1; the D gene is possibly TRBD1 (6 bases). The CDR3 contains 12 residues. CDR1 and CDR2 (germline): SQVTM, ANQGSEA. V gave up 1 base and J gave up 4 bases, with 7 bases separating them. The CDR3 bases are TGCAGCGTTGAAGGCAGGGGCACTGAAGCTTTCTTT. Translation: CSVEGRGTEAFF.

The V and J genes are TRBV6-6 and TRBJ2-7; D gene uncertain. The V end was cut by 6 bases, the J end by 2 bases, with 14 bases between. The CDR3 is made up of 14 amino acids. Looked up from germline, CDR1 is MNHNY and CDR2 is SVGAGI (reference sequence). CDR3 coding DNA: TGTGCCAGCAGCCCCCACCGATCTACCTACGAGCAGTACTTC. It codes for CASSPHRSTYEQYF.

J is TRBJ1-1 and V is TRBV7-9; D gene uncertain. The CDR3 consists of 14 residues. Germline V gene data show CDR1 as SEHNR and CDR2 as FQNEAQ (reference sequence). V was clipped by 5 bases and J by 1 base, with 11 bases between them. The CDR3 protein is CASSNSGGNTEAFF. The CDR3 DNA is TGTGCCAGCAGCAACTCAGGTGGGAACACTGAAGCTTTCTTT.

The chain couples TRBV28 to TRBJ1-6; the D gene is possibly TRBD1 (6 bases). Germline CDR1 and CDR2: MDHEN and SYDVKM. Trimming removed 11 bases from V and 7 bases from J, with 15 bases in between. The CDR3 has 13 residues. CDR3 in amino acids: CALGGVRNSPLHF. In nucleotides, the CDR3 is TGTGCCCTAGGGGGGGTTAGGAATTCACCCCTCCACTTT.

The chain is built from TRBV28 and TRBJ1-1; TRBD1 matches 10 bases. The CDR3 is 16 amino acids. Looked up from germline, CDR1 is MDHEN and CDR2 is SYDVKM. V was pared by 8 bases and J by 2 bases, with 11 bases of the junction left unmatched. The CDR3 nucleotides read TGTGCCAGCGATGAGGGGACAGGGGCCCCCAACACTGAAGCTTTCTTT. This sequence encodes CASDEGTGAPNTEAFF.

The chain's CDR3 is CASSLSGSDTGELFF. CDR3 in DNA: TGTGCCAGCAGCCTTAGCGGGAGTGATACCGGGGAGCTGTTTTTT. The chain uses TRBV7-3 and TRBJ2-2; 9 bases line up with TRBD2. With V trimmed by 5 bases and J by 5 bases, 6 bases remained unmatched. The CDR3 is 15 residues long. In germline, CDR1 is SGHTA, CDR2 FQGTGA.

The chain combines TRBV5-5 with TRBJ2-5, with a weak D call TRBD1 (5 bases). Between the trimmed V and J ends, which lost 4 bases and 2 bases, there was a span of 15 bases. Germline V gene sequence: CDR1 SGHKS, CDR2 YYEKEE (reference sequence). This CDR3 is 15 amino acids long. The CDR3 loop is CASSPLQATQETQYF. The CDR3 DNA reads TGTGCCAGCAGCCCATTACAGGCCACACAAGAGACCCAGTACTTC.

V and J are TRBV19 and TRBJ2-1, with TRBD2 as a possible D gene (6 bases). The V gene's germline CDR1 is LNHDA and CDR2 SQIVND (reference sequence). The length of the CDR3 is 13 residues. The V end was cut by 6 bases, the J end by 7 bases, with 13 bases between. The CDR3 nucleotides are TGTGCCAGTAGCCTCGGGAGTCGGAATGAGCAGTTCTTC. Protein: CASSLGSRNEQFF. The whole variable domain, filled in from reference TRBV19 and TRBJ2-1, reads DGGITQSPKYLFRKEGQNVTLSCEQNLNHDAMYWYRQDPGQGLRLIYYSQIVNDFQKGDIAEGYSVSREKKESFPLTVTSAQKNPTAFYLCASSLGSRNEQFFGPGTRLTVL.

A single count supports this clone. The chain has TRBV5-6 and TRBJ1-4; D might be TRBD1 (5 bases). V lost 4 bases and J lost 2, with 6 bases in between. The CDR3 is 13 amino acids. CDR1 and CDR2 (germline): SGHDT, YYEEEE. The CDR3 bases are TGTGCCAGCAGCAAGGGGACTAATGAAAAACTGTTTTTT. Encoded protein: CASSKGTNEKLFF.

This chain uses TRBV27 with TRBJ1-1, with a possible D match to TRBD1 (6 bases). V gave up 0 bases and J gave up 7 bases, with 9 bases separating them. Looked up from germline, CDR1 is MNHEY and CDR2 is SMNVEV (reference sequence). The CDR3 has 13 residues. The CDR3 DNA follows: TGTGCCAGCAGTTTATCCGGACAGCTTGAAGCTTTCTTT. It is translated as CASSLSGQLEAFF.